This T cell receptor (beta chain) is drawn from a study of metastatic and nonmetastatic thyroid tumors. Background on the study: Where malignant and benign thyroid patients were concerned, repertoires were compared across blood and tumor or nodule tissue. Study outcomes and limitations: Reports indicated that malignant thyroid tumors showed significantly higher TCR beta diversity than benign nodules did, in blood and tumor.

Details on this clone: Its antigen is as yet unknown.

None of the patients had undergone any treatment ahead of thyroid surgery. Via MiXCR, TCRdb re-called the PCR reads. This sample has about 41,000 clones; 20% to 25% occur once, and the top ten carry approximately 15%. The sequence was obtained from a female donor with papillary thyroid cancer or a benign thyroid nodule (not recorded which). Some clones in this sample may be carry-over from other donors' samples. Sequenced input: tumor tissue.

DNA of the CDR3: TGTGCCAGCAGTTTGCCCGGGGGGACTGAAGCTTTCTTT. Translation: CASSLPGGTEAFF. This chain links TRBV27 with TRBJ1-1; maybe TRBD1 (5 bases). The V gene lost 3 bases and the J gene lost 5 bases, with 10 bases spanning the gap. The germline gives CDR1 MNHEY, CDR2 SMNVEV (reference sequence). The CDR3 is 13 amino acids.